These 21 T cell receptor beta chains were all obtained from the same sample, sequenced in a study of blood T cell repertoires in COVID-19. Only in-frame clones appear in the TCRdb table, and some are missing; sequencing was by immunoSEQ multiplex PCR. The sample holds roughly 200,000 clones, approximately 90% seen once. The sample comprised peripheral blood. Every receptor here comes from a man between 35 and 55 years old with active or convalescent COVID-19.

This rearrangement joins TRBV12-5 to TRBJ1-6, with 11 bases matching TRBD1. The V segment lost 2 bases and the J segment 10 bases; nucleotides outside the gene matches: 10. The CDR3 is made up of 17 amino acids. Germline loops: CDR1 LGHNT, CDR2 FRNRAP. The CDR3 here is CASGLFPDRGRLSPLHF. In DNA, the CDR3 is TGTGCTAGTGGTTTGTTCCCGGACAGGGGGCGTCTCTCACCCCTCCACTTT.

Worth noting for this clone: The junction and the germline gene differ at one end; a read error may be behind it. The chain combines TRBV5-6 with TRBJ1-2; 8 nucleotides line up with TRBD1. The CDR3 spans 16 residues. CDR1 is SGHDT, CDR2 YYEEEE, per germline. CDR3 residues: CASRLGQVKIVYGYTF. The CDR3 DNA reads as TGTGCCAGCAGATTGGGACAGGTGAAAATCGTCTATGGCTACACCTTC.

V usage is TRBV11-2 and J usage is TRBJ2-1; maybe TRBD2 (6 bases). Trimming left V 1 base short and J 4 bases short, with 14 bases between. Germline values: CDR1 SGHAT, CDR2 FQNNGV. The CDR3 extends over 16 amino acids. CDR3 sequence (DNA): TGTGCCAGCAGCTTAGGACATGGGGGGTTGTACAATGAGCAGTTCTTC. It is translated as CASSLGHGGLYNEQFF.

The chain uses TRBV28 and TRBJ1-4; D perhaps matches TRBD1 (6 bases). The V gene's germline CDR1 is MDHEN and CDR2 SYDVKM. Trimming took 6 bases from V and 4 from J, leaving 12 bases between them. This CDR3 comprises 14 residues. CDR3 in amino acids: CASSHPGDNEKLFF. The CDR3 DNA reads TGTGCCAGCAGCCATCCAGGGGATAATGAAAAACTGTTTTTT.

The chain carries TRBV19 and TRBJ1-1, with D perhaps matching TRBD1 (6 bases). Trimming pared 7 bases from V and 8 bases from J, leaving 11 bases between. This CDR3 is built from 11 residues. Germline V gene sequence: CDR1 LNHDA, CDR2 SQIVND (reference sequence). The CDR3 bases are TGTGCCAGTAAAATCCAGGGGGAAGCTTTCTTT. It is translated as CASKIQGEAFF.

The V gene is TRBV19, the J gene TRBJ1-1; tentative D call: TRBD1 (5 bases). The germline CDR1 and CDR2 sequences are LNHDA and SQIVND (reference sequence). This CDR3 has 13 residues. V gave up 6 bases and J gave up 1 base, with 9 bases separating them. The CDR3 DNA reads as TGTGCCAGTAGCCCAGGGCAGAACACTGAAGCTTTCTTT. Its translation is CASSPGQNTEAFF.

V gene TRBV19 combines with J gene TRBJ1-6; D not resolved. The CDR3 covers 13 residues. V lost 4 bases, J lost 12 bases, and 13 bases lay in between. Per the germline V gene, CDR1 is LNHDA and CDR2 is SQIVND (reference sequence). CDR3 sequence: CASSSYFGEPLHF. The CDR3 nucleotides read TGTGCCAGTAGTAGCTACTTCGGGGAACCCCTCCACTTT.

This clone was observed a handful of times. The chain carries TRBV27 and TRBJ2-1; 10 nucleotides line up with TRBD2. V was pared by 2 bases and J by 15 bases, with 4 bases of the junction left unmatched. The CDR3 covers 12 residues. Looked up from germline, CDR1 is MNHEY and CDR2 is SMNVEV (reference sequence). CDR3 DNA sequence: TGTGCCAGCAGTTTACTAGCGGGAGAAGTGTTCTTC. It encodes CASSLLAGEVFF.

V gene TRBV6-5 combines with J gene TRBJ2-7, with TRBD2 identical over 9 bases. The V gene's germline CDR1 is MNHEY and CDR2 SVGAGI. After removal of 4 bases from V and 1 base from J, the junction contained 5 bases not matched to a gene. The CDR3 runs 15 residues. In DNA, the CDR3 is TGTGCCAGCAGTTGGAGCGGGAGGTATTCCTACGAGCAGTACTTC. Protein: CASSWSGRYSYEQYF.

This clone was counted only a few times. The chain links TRBV11-3 to TRBJ2-7; 9 nucleotides line up with TRBD1. This CDR3 region has 15 residues. V lost 4 bases to trimming and J lost 5 bases; unmatched junction nucleotides: 9. The V gene's germline CDR1 is SGHNT and CDR2 YENEEA. The CDR3 loop is CASSSPGQGVHEQYF. The CDR3 bases are TGTGCCAGCAGCTCTCCGGGACAGGGAGTCCACGAGCAGTACTTC. Full variable domain (outside the CDR3, taken from reference TRBV11-3 and TRBJ2-7): EAGVVQSPRYKIIEKKQPVAFWCNPISGHNTLYWYLQNLGQGPELLIRYENEEAVDDSQLPKDRFSAERLKGVDSTLKIQPAELGDSAVYLCASSSPGQGVHEQYFGPGTRLTVT.

The chain employs TRBV7-2 and TRBJ1-4; D is uncertain. Germline CDR1 reads SGHTA; CDR2 reads FQGNSA. This CDR3 spans 14 amino acids. Trimming shortened V by 1 base and J by 3 bases, and 6 bases separated the two germline ends. In DNA, the CDR3 is TGTGCCAGCAGCTTAGGGCGGGCTAATGAAAAACTGTTTTTT. Translated: CASSLGRANEKLFF. The variable domain in full, completed from reference TRBV7-2 and TRBJ1-4, reads GAGVSQSPSNKVTEKGKDVELRCDPISGHTALYWYRQSLGQGLEFLIYFQGNSAPDKSGLPSDRFSAERTGGSVSTLTIQRTQQEDSAVYLCASSLGRANEKLFFGSGTQLSVL.

This clone has just one count. The chain uses TRBV15 and TRBJ1-5, with TRBD1 as a possible D gene (5 bases). The CDR3 is made up of 19 amino acids. V lost 0 bases to trimming and J lost 5 bases, with 23 bases between them. Germline assignment: CDR1 LNHNV and CDR2 YYDKDF (reference sequence). The CDR3 sequence: CATSRDWAVREMGDQPQHF. The CDR3 DNA sequence: TGTGCCACCAGCAGAGATTGGGCGGTTCGGGAGATGGGGGATCAGCCCCAGCATTTT.

This rearrangement joins TRBV14 to TRBJ2-7; possibly TRBD2 for D (6 bases). The CDR3 runs to 16 residues. CDR1 and CDR2 (germline): SGHDN, FVKESK. Trimming removed 4 bases from V and 2 bases from J, with 18 bases in between. In DNA form, the CDR3 reads TGTGCCAGCAGCCTCCGGGCGGGGCCGGGGGCCTACGAGCAGTACTTC. Its protein is CASSLRAGPGAYEQYF.

This clone was seen a single time. The chain couples TRBV6-5 to TRBJ1-2, with TRBD1 identical over 8 bases. Germline CDR1 and CDR2: MNHEY and SVGAGI. CDR3 length equals 13 residues. V lost 4 bases to trimming and J lost 14 bases; unmatched junction nucleotides: 12. The CDR3, as DNA: TGTGCCAGCAGTTCCCTGACAGGGGAGGATGGGACCTTC. It is translated as CASSSLTGEDGTF.

The chain joins TRBV20-1 to TRBJ2-1, with 12 bases fitting TRBD2. CDR1 is DFQATT and CDR2 is SNEGSKA in the germline V gene (reference sequence). After removal of 6 bases from V and 7 bases from J, the junction contained 13 bases not matched to a gene. The CDR3 contains 16 residues. CDR3 sequence reads: CSASVLAGGLPNEQFF. The CDR3 bases are TGCAGTGCAAGTGTTCTAGCGGGGGGGCTCCCAAATGAGCAGTTCTTC.

V is TRBV9 and J is TRBJ2-6; 9 bases map to TRBD1. The CDR3 has 17 residues. J gave up 4 bases and V 0 bases, and 5 bases lay outside the gene matches. Germline V gene data show CDR1 as SGDLS and CDR2 as YYNGEE. CDR3 amino acids: CASSVGTGVAGANVLTF. Written as DNA, the CDR3 is TGTGCCAGCAGCGTAGGGACAGGGGTTGCGGGGGCCAACGTCCTGACTTTC.

The chain is built from TRBV30 and TRBJ1-3; D call uncertain. Germline V gene sequence: CDR1 GTSNPN, CDR2 SVGIG (reference sequence). V lost 0 bases to trimming and J lost 8 bases, with 8 bases between them. This CDR3 has 12 residues. The CDR3 region is CAWSVWRDTIYF. As DNA, the CDR3 is TGTGCCTGGAGTGTATGGAGGGACACCATATATTTT.

The V call is TRBV9, the J call TRBJ2-3, with 10 bases fitting TRBD2. After removal of 3 bases from V and 3 bases from J, the junction contained 4 bases not matched to a gene. The V gene's germline CDR1 is SGDLS and CDR2 YYNGEE. CDR3 size: 15 residues. The DNA of the CDR3 is TGTGCCAGCAGCGCCATAGCGGGGGGAACAGATACGCAGTATTTT. This encodes CASSAIAGGTDTQYF. Supplemented by reference TRBV9 and TRBJ2-3, the full variable domain reads DSGVTQTPKHLITATGQRVTLRCSPRSGDLSVYWYQQSLDQGLQFLIQYYNGEERAKGNILERFSAQQFPDLHSELNLSSLELGDSALYFCASSAIAGGTDTQYFGPGTRLTVL.

This clone was seen just once. The chain combines TRBV5-1 with TRBJ1-6; D is unresolved. The CDR3 extends over 16 amino acids. CDR1 and CDR2 (germline): SGHRS, YFSETQ. V lost 0 bases and J lost 0, with 7 bases in between. CDR3 residues: CASSLAASSYNSPLHF. The CDR3 coding sequence is TGCGCCAGCAGCTTGGCAGCGAGCTCCTATAATTCACCCCTCCACTTT.

The chain links TRBV5-1 to TRBJ2-3; the match to TRBD1 covers 7 bases. Germline V lookup: CDR1 SGHRS, CDR2 YFSETQ. The CDR3 loop spans 15 amino acids. V was pared by 5 bases and J by 1 base, with 7 bases of the junction left unmatched. CDR3 loop: CASRLQGFGTDTQYF. For the CDR3, the DNA is TGCGCCAGCAGACTACAGGGGTTTGGCACAGATACGCAGTATTTT.

This clone was found a few times. This chain uses TRBV6-6 with TRBJ1-5; the D is unclear. Trimming pared 6 bases from V and 4 bases from J, leaving 13 bases between. Looked up from germline, CDR1 is MNHNY and CDR2 is SVGAGI (reference sequence). The length of the CDR3 is 14 residues. The CDR3 loop is CASREGIGNQPQHF. CDR3 coding DNA: TGTGCCAGCAGGGAAGGAATCGGGAATCAGCCCCAGCATTTT.